A single sample gave rise to the 7 T cell receptor beta chains below, sequenced in a study of cytomegalovirus exposure and HLA in healthy donors (TCRdb year 2017). The library relied on the immunoSEQ multiplex PCR assay. A mixture of 60 forward primers for TCR Vbeta segments and 13 reverse primers for TCR Jbeta segments was used in the multiplex PCR. Entries here come from immuneACCESS through TCRdb and include only in-frame sequences with V and J called. Some clones fail to appear in such tables; in the studies checked, an unresolved V gene covers under half of the shortfall, and the cause of the remainder is unknown. Across this sample there are roughly 160,000 clones, with around 79% seen only once. The top ten clonotypes cover 4.3% of the sample. The sequencing sample was made of PBMCs. These receptors were obtained from a man in his forties in good health and CMV-seronegative.

The V and J genes are TRBV5-1 and TRBJ2-1; the D gene is possibly TRBD2 (7 bases). Trimming cost V 0 bases and J 12 bases, with 13 bases left between them. CDR1 and CDR2 from the germline V gene are SGHRS and YFSETQ. The CDR3 is 13 residues long. The CDR3 reads CASSLEGGAWQFF. The DNA of the CDR3 is TGCGCCAGCAGCTTGGAGGGGGGGGCTTGGCAGTTCTTC.

V usage is TRBV13 and J usage is TRBJ1-4, with D unresolved. Germline CDR1 is PRHDT and CDR2 is FYEKMQ (reference sequence). V was shortened by 5 bases and J by 5 bases, with 6 bases between the two germline ends. The CDR3 covers 12 residues. The CDR3 DNA sequence: TGTGCCAGCAGCGGAGGAAATGAAAAACTGTTTTTT. Protein: CASSGGNEKLFF.

The V call is TRBV21-1, the J call TRBJ1-1. TRBV21-1 is shown as a pseudogene. The CDR3 covers 12 residues. The DNA of the CDR3 is TGTGCCAGCAGCCATAAGTCGGGGTCCGCTTTCTTT. Protein sequence: CASSHKSGSAFF.

The chain has TRBV29-1 and TRBJ2-3, with 7 bases aligning to TRBD2. Germline lookup yields CDR1 SQVTM and CDR2 ANQGSEA. Germline trimming cut 3 bases from V and 4 bases from J; bases unmatched to any gene: 1. The CDR3 totals 12 residues. The CDR3 loop is CSVDGLADTQYF. In nucleotides, the CDR3 is TGCAGCGTTGACGGACTAGCAGATACGCAGTATTTT.

The rearrangement uses TRBV7-9 and TRBJ1-3; D unclear. The CDR3 runs to 15 residues. Per germline, CDR1 SEHNR and CDR2 FQNEAQ (reference sequence). V lost 5 bases and J lost 0, with 11 bases in between. The CDR3 nucleotides are TGTGCCAGCAGCCCCCCCCCGGGCTCTGGAAACACCATATATTTT. Translation gives CASSPPPGSGNTIYF.

The gene calls are TRBV5-5 and TRBJ1-2; D not resolved. CDR3 length: 13 amino acids. The germline CDR1 and CDR2 sequences are SGHKS and YYEKEE (reference sequence). Trimming removed 1 base from V and 8 bases from J, with 12 bases in between. CDR3: CASSLSAVWGYTF. The CDR3 region has the DNA TGTGCCAGCAGCTTGAGCGCAGTCTGGGGCTACACCTTC.

The chain uses TRBV7-8 and TRBJ1-4; D may be TRBD1 (5 bases). The germline V gene encodes CDR1 SGHVS and CDR2 FQNEAQ. The CDR3 extends over 14 amino acids. V lost 2 bases, J lost 7 bases, and 11 bases lay in between. Here the CDR3 reads CASSLSRVFEKLFF. The CDR3 DNA follows: TGTGCCAGCAGCTTATCCAGGGTTTTTGAAAAACTGTTTTTT. Full variable domain (outside the CDR3, taken from reference TRBV7-8 and TRBJ1-4): GAGVSQSPRYKVAKRGQDVALRCDPISGHVSLFWYQQALGQGPEFLTYFQNEAQLDKSGLPSDRFFAERPEGSVSTLKIQRTQQEDSAVYLCASSLSRVFEKLFFGSGTQLSVL.